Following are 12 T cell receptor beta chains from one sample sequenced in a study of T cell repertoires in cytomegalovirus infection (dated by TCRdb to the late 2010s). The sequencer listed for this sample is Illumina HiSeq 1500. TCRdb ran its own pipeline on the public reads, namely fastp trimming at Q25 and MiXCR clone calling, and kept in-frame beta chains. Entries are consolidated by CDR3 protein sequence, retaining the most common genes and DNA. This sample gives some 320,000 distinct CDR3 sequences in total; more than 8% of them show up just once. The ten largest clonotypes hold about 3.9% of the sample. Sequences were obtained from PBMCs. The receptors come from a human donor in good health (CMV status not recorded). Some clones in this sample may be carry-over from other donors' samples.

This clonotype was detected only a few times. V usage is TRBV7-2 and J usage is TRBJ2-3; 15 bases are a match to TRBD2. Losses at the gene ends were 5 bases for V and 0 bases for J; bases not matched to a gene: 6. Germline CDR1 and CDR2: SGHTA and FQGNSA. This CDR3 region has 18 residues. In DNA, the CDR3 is TGTGCCAGCAGCCTATGGACTAGCGGGAGGGCTAGCACAGATACGCAGTATTTT. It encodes CASSLWTSGRASTDTQYF.

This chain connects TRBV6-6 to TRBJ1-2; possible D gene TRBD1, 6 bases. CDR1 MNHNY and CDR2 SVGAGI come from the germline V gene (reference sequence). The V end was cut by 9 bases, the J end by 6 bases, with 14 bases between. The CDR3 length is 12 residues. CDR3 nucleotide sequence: TGTGCCAGTAACGGGGGGGCGGATGGCTACACCTTC. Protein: CASNGGADGYTF.

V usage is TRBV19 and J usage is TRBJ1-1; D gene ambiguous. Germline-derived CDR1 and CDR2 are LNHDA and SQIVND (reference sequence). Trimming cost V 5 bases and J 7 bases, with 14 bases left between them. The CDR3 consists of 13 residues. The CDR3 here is CASSPQRGDEAFF. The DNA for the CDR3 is TGTGCCAGTAGTCCCCAACGCGGGGATGAAGCTTTCTTT. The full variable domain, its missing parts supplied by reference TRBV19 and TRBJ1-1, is DGGITQSPKYLFRKEGQNVTLSCEQNLNHDAMYWYRQDPGQGLRLIYYSQIVNDFQKGDIAEGYSVSREKKESFPLTVTSAQKNPTAFYLCASSPQRGDEAFFGQGTRLTVV.

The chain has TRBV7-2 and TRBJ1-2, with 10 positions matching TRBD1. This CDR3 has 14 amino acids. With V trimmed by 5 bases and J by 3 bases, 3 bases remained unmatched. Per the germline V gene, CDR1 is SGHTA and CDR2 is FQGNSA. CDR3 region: CASSPGTGDYGYTF. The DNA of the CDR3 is TGTGCCAGCAGCCCCGGGACAGGGGACTATGGCTACACCTTC.

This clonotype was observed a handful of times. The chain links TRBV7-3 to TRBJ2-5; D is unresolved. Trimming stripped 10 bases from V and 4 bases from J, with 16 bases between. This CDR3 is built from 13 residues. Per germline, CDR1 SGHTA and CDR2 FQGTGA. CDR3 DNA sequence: TGTGCCATCCCGTGTCCCGCCCTAGAGACCCAGTACTTC. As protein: CAIPCPALETQYF.

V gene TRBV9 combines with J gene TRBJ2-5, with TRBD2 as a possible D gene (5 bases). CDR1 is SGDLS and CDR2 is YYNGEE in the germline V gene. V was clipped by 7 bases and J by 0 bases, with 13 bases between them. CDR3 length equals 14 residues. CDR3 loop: CASGRDSYQETQYF. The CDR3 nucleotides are TGTGCCAGCGGACGGGATTCGTACCAAGAGACCCAGTACTTC.

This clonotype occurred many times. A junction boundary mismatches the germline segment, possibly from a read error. DNA for the CDR3: TGTGCCAGCAGCTACAGTGAGCAGTTCTTC. It codes for CASSYSEQFF. V gene TRBV7-2 combines with J gene TRBJ2-1; D is undetermined. Germline V gene sequence: CDR1 SGHTA, CDR2 FQGNSA. This CDR3 comprises 10 residues.

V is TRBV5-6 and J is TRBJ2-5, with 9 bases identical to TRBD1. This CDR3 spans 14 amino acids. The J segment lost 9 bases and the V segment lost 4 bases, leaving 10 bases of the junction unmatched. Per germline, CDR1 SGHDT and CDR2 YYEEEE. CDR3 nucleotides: TGTGCCAGCAGCACCGGGACAGGGAGCAGTGCCCAGTACTTC. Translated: CASSTGTGSSAQYF. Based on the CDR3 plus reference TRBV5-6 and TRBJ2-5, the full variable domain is DAGVTQSPTHLIKTRGQQVTLRCSPKSGHDTVSWYQQALGQGPQFIFQYYEEEERQRGNFPDRFSGHQFPNYSSELNVNALLLGDSALYLCASSTGTGSSAQYFGPGTRLLVL.

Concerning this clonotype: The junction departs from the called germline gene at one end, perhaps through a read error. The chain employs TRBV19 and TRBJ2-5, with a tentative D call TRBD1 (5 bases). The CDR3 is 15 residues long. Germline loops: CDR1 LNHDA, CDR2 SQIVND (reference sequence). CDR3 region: CASSTSRVIQGTQYF. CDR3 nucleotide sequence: TGTGCCAGTAGTACCAGCAGGGTAATCCAAGGGACCCAGTACTTC.

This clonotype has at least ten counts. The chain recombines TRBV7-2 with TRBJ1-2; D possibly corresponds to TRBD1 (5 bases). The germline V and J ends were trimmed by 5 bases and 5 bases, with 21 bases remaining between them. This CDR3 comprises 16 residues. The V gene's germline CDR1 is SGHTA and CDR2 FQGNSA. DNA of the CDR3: TGTGCCAGCAGCCCTCGGACACAAATCCCCCTATATGGCTACACCTTC. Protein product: CASSPRTQIPLYGYTF.

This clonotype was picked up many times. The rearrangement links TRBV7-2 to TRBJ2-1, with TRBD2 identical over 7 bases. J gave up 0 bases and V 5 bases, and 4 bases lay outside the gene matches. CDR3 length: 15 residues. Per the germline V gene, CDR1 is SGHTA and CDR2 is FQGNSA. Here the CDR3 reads CASSASGTSYNEQFF. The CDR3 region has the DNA TGTGCCAGCAGCGCCAGCGGGACCTCCTACAATGAGCAGTTCTTC. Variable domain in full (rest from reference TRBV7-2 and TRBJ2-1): GAGVSQSPSNKVTEKGKDVELRCDPISGHTALYWYRQSLGQGLEFLIYFQGNSAPDKSGLPSDRFSAERTGGSVSTLTIQRTQQEDSAVYLCASSASGTSYNEQFFGPGTRLTVL.

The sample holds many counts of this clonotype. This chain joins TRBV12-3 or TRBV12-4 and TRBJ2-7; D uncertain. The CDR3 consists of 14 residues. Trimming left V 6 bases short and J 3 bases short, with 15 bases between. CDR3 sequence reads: CASSKDRFRYEQYF. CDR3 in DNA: TGTGCCAGCAGCAAGGACCGATTTCGCTACGAGCAGTACTTC.